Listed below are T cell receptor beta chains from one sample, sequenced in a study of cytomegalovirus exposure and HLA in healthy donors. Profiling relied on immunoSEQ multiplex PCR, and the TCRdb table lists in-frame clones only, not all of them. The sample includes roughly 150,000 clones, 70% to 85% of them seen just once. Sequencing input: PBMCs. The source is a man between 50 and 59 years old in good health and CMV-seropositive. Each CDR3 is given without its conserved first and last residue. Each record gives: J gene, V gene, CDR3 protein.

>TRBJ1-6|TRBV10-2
ASSESIGQPNSPLH
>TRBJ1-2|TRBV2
ASSDRPYGYT
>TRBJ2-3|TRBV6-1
ASSTPSGGTDTQY
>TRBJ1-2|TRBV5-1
ASSSIQGAFGYT
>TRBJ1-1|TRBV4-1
ASSQAGGVNTEAF
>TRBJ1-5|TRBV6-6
ASSDRFQPQH
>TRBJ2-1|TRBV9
ASSARGSSYNEQF
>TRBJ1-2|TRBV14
ASSTGAVYGYT
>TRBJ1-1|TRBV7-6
ASSLGASNTEAF
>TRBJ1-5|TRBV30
AWSVRGRNQPQH
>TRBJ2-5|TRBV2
ASSEASGGQETQY
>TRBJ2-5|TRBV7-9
ASSPGLYQETQY
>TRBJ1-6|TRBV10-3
AISESRGSSYNSPLH
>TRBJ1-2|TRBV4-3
ASSHRRKGDGYT
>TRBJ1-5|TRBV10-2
ASSTVSTQPQH
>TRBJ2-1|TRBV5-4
ASSLAGTSGGSYNEQF
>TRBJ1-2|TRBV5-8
ASSNRQGTDYGYT
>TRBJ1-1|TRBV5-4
ASSRDRANTEAF
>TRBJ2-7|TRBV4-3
ASSPLAGSSYEQY
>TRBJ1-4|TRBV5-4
ASSRDRGLGGINEKLF
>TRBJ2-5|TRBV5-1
ASSLGRGGDQY
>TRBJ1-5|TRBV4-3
ASSQDWGTGATQPQH
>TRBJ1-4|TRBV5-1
ASSLAGNENEKLF
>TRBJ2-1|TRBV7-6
ASSLEVDGGARV
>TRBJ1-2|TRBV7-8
ASSPTGRLDGYT
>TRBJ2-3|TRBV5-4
ASSLVLASTDTQY
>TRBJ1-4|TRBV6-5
ASSYLRDIGKLF
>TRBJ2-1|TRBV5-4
ASSLIGTGTGGEQF
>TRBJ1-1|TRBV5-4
ASSLAGQNTEAF
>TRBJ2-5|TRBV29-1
SVHRGETQY
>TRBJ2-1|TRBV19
ASSTTPGQGTF
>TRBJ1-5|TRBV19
ASNLIRLSNQPQH
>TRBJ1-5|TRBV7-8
ASSLRDRYQPQH